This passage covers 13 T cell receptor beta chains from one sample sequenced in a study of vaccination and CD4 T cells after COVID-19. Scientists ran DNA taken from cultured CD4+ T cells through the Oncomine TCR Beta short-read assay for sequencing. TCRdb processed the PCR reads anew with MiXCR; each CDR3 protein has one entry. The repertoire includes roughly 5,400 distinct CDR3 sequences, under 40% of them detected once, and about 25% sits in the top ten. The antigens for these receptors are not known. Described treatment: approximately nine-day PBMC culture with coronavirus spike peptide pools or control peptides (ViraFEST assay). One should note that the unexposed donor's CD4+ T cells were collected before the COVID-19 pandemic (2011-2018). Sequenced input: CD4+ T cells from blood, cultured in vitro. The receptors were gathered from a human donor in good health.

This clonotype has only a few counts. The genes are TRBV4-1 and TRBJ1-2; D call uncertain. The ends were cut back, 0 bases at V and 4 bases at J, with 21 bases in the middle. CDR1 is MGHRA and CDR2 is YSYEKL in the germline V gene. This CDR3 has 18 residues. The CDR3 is CASSQDDGPGGRIYGYTF. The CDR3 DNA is TGCGCCAGCAGCCAAGATGACGGACCCGGAGGGCGGATCTATGGCTACACCTTC.

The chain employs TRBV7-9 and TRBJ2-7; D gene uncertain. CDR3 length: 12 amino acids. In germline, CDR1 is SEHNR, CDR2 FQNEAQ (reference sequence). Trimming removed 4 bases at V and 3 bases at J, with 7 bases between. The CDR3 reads CASSSDGYEQYF. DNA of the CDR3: TGTGCCAGCAGCTCCGACGGCTACGAGCAGTACTTC.

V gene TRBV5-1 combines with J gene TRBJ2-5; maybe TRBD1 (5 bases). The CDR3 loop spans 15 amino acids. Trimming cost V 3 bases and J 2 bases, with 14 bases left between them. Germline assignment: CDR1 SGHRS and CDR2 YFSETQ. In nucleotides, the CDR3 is TGCGCCAGCAGCTCCTGGCGACAGATACAAGAGACCCAGTACTTC. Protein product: CASSSWRQIQETQYF.

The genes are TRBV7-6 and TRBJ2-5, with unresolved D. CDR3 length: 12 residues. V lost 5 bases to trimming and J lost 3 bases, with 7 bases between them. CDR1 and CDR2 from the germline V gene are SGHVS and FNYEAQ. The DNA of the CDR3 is TGTGCCAGCAGCCGAGGAGAAGAGACCCAGTACTTC. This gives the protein CASSRGEETQYF.

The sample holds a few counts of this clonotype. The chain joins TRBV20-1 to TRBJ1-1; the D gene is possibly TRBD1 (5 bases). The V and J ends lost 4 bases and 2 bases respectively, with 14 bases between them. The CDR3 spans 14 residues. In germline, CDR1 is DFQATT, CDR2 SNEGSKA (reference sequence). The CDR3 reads CSANQGTTNTEAFF. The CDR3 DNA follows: TGCAGTGCTAACCAAGGGACTACAAACACTGAAGCTTTCTTT.

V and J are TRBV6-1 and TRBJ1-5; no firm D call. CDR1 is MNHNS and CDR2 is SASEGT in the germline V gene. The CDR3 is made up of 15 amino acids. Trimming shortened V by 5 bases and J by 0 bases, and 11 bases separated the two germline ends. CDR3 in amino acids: CASSKGRLSNQPQHF. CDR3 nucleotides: TGTGCCAGCAGTAAAGGACGGCTTAGCAATCAGCCCCAGCATTTT.

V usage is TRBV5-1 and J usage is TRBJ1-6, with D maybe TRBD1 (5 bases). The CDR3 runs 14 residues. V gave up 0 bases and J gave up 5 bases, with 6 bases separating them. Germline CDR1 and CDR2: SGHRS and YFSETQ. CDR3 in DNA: TGCGCCAGCAGCTTGGGACAGAATAATTCACCCCTCCACTTT. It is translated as CASSLGQNNSPLHF.

CDR3 sequence reads: CSAKEGGEAFF. DNA for the CDR3: TGCAGTGCTAAGGAGGGGGGTGAAGCTTTCTTT. The genes are TRBV20-1 and TRBJ1-1, with D perhaps matching TRBD1 (6 bases). This CDR3 comprises 11 residues. V gave up 4 bases and J gave up 7 bases, with 10 bases separating them. Germline V gene lookup returns CDR1 DFQATT and CDR2 SNEGSKA (reference sequence).

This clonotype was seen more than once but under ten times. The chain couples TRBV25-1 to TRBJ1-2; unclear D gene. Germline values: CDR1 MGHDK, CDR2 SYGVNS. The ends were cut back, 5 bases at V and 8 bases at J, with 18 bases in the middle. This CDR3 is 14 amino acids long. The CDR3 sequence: CASSLPEGRGGYTF. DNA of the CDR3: TGTGCCAGCAGTCTCCCGGAAGGGAGAGGGGGCTACACCTTC.

This CDR3 is CSAREKLRRGLWNEQFF. The CDR3 bases are TGCAGTGCTAGGGAGAAGCTGAGGAGGGGGCTGTGGAATGAGCAGTTCTTC. The chain combines TRBV20-1 with TRBJ2-1; a weak D match, TRBD1 (7 bases). The V gene lost 3 bases and the J gene lost 7 bases, with 25 bases spanning the gap. The CDR3 length is 17 residues. Germline V CDR1 and CDR2: DFQATT, SNEGSKA (reference sequence).

This CDR3 reads CASRADSYEQYF. CDR3 DNA: TGTGCCAGCAGGGCGGACTCCTACGAGCAGTACTTC. The rearrangement links TRBV2 to TRBJ2-7; no reliable D call. Germline V gene sequence: CDR1 SNHLY, CDR2 FYNNEI. Trimming took 6 bases from V and 0 from J, leaving 6 bases between them. This CDR3 contains 12 residues.

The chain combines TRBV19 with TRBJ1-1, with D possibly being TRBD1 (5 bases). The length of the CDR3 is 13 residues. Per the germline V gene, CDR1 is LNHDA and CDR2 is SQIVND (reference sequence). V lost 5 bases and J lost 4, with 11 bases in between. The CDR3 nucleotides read TGTGCCAGTAGTGTGGACACCTTCACTGAAGCTTTCTTT. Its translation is CASSVDTFTEAFF.

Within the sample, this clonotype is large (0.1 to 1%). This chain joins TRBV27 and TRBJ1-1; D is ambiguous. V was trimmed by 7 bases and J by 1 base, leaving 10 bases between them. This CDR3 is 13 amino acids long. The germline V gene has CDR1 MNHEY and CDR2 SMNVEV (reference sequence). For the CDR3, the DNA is TGTGCCAGCATTCCCCCCTCGAACACTGAAGCTTTCTTT. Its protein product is CASIPPSNTEAFF.